These 14 T cell receptor beta chains originate from one sample sequenced in a study of vaccination effects on CD4 cells after COVID-19. Ahead of sequencing, the ViraFEST assay grew antigen-specific CD4+ T cells using viral peptide pools. Subsequent to approximately 11 days of culture, CD4+ T cells were isolated. Between March and December 2020, the person had a SARS-CoV-2 infection that PCR confirmed. Participants were given two doses of BNT162b2 or mRNA-1273 vaccine. Antigens of these TCRs are unknown. Generated by immunoSEQ multiplex PCR, the TCRdb table keeps only in-frame clones and is missing some. The sample lists roughly 16,000 clones, around three quarters occurring once. The input for sequencing was CD4+ T cells from PBMCs cultured with SARS-CoV-2 spike peptides, taken after COVID-19 vaccination. The receptors derive from a human donor who had a prior SARS-CoV-2 infection.

V usage is TRBV5-1 and J usage is TRBJ2-7; a possible D gene is TRBD2 (6 bases). Per the germline V gene, CDR1 is SGHRS and CDR2 is YFSETQ. V was pared by 0 bases and J by 2 bases, with 15 bases between. The CDR3 is 16 residues long. CDR3 sequence reads: CASSLAGWRVPYEQYF. The CDR3 DNA follows: TGCGCCAGCAGCTTGGCCGGCTGGAGGGTACCCTACGAGCAGTACTTC.

Turning to this clone: Because it lacks the conserved phenylalanine or tryptophan at the end, this CDR3 is likely a read error. No DNA is shown, since the ends of the CDR3 on it are uncertain; the CDR3 is the one TCRdb lists. The CDR3 sequence: CASSESPLARL. V and J are TRBV2 and TRBJ2-7; TRBD2 was called by the table and not checked on the DNA. The CDR3 spans 11 amino acids, including both terminal residues. CDR1 and CDR2 from the germline V gene are SNHLY and FYNNEI.

The rearrangement uses TRBV5-1 and TRBJ2-2; 8 bases map to TRBD1. Germline V CDR1 and CDR2: SGHRS, YFSETQ. This CDR3 is 14 amino acids long. Germline trimming cut 6 bases from V and 7 bases from J; bases unmatched to any gene: 8. CDR3 residues: CASKEGQVIGELFF. CDR3 DNA sequence: TGCGCCAGCAAGGAGGGACAGGTTATCGGGGAGCTGTTTTTT.

The V gene is TRBV7-2, the J gene TRBJ2-5, with TRBD2 matching 16 bases. This CDR3 region has 17 residues. Trimming cost V 3 bases and J 5 bases; bases outside gene matches: 6. Per germline, CDR1 SGHTA and CDR2 FQGNSA. Here the CDR3 DNA reads TGTGCCAGCAGCTTGGTTGGGACTAGCGGGGGGGCCGAGACCCAGTACTTC. As protein: CASSLVGTSGGAETQYF. The variable domain in full, completed from reference TRBV7-2 and TRBJ2-5, reads GAGVSQSPSNKVTEKGKDVELRCDPISGHTALYWYRQSLGQGLEFLIYFQGNSAPDKSGLPSDRFSAERTGGSVSTLTIQRTQQEDSAVYLCASSLVGTSGGAETQYFGPGTRLLVL.

CDR3 in amino acids: CAWGEGQGYEQYF. In nucleotides, the CDR3 is TGTGCCTGGGGGGAGGGGCAGGGCTACGAGCAGTACTTC. The chain employs TRBV30 and TRBJ2-7; 7 nucleotides match TRBD2. Trimming cost V 5 bases and J 3 bases; bases outside gene matches: 7. There are 13 residues in the CDR3. Germline V gene lookup returns CDR1 GTSNPN and CDR2 SVGIG (reference sequence).

This clone was counted once. V and J are TRBV5-1 and TRBJ1-4; D gene unclear. V was shortened by 0 bases and J by 7 bases, with 10 bases between the two germline ends. This CDR3 has 14 amino acids. From germline, CDR1 is SGHRS and CDR2 YFSETQ. In DNA, the CDR3 is TGCGCCAGCAGCTTGGCGAGTTCTGGTGAAAAACTGTTTTTT. Translation gives CASSLASSGEKLFF.

The CDR3 coding sequence is TGTGCCAGCAGCCAAGTCCCAGAGACCCAGTACTTC. Its translation: CASSQVPETQYF. The V gene is TRBV3-1 (or the pseudogene TRBV3-2), the J gene TRBJ2-5; D is ambiguous. The CDR3 spans 12 residues. Trimming stripped 1 base from V and 4 bases from J, with 4 bases between. Germline V gene lookup returns CDR1 LGHDT and CDR2 YNNKEL (reference sequence).

This clone was counted between two and nine times. The chain links TRBV5-1 to TRBJ2-5; maybe TRBD1 (6 bases). This CDR3 is built from 16 residues. The V and J ends lost 5 bases and 2 bases respectively, with 19 bases between them. Germline V gene data show CDR1 as SGHRS and CDR2 as YFSETQ. CDR3 amino acids: CASRLASTGTQETQYF. The CDR3 region has the DNA TGCGCCAGCAGACTGGCATCGACAGGCACTCAAGAGACCCAGTACTTC. Combining the CDR3 with reference TRBV5-1 and TRBJ2-5 gives the whole variable domain KAGVTQTPRYLIKTRGQQVTLSCSPISGHRSVSWYQQTPGQGLQFLFEYFSETQRNKGNFPGRFSGRQFSNSRSEMNVSTLELGDSALYLCASRLASTGTQETQYFGPGTRLLVL.

This clone was seen only once. J is TRBJ1-1 and V is TRBV11-3; D remains unclear. V gave up 1 base and J gave up 1 base, with 4 bases separating them. The CDR3 consists of 13 residues. CDR1 is SGHNT, CDR2 YENEEA, per germline. CDR3 in DNA: TGTGCCAGCAGCTTAGTGGGGAACACTGAAGCTTTCTTT. The encoded protein is CASSLVGNTEAFF. Full variable domain (remainder filled in from reference TRBV11-3 and TRBJ1-1): EAGVVQSPRYKIIEKKQPVAFWCNPISGHNTLYWYLQNLGQGPELLIRYENEEAVDDSQLPKDRFSAERLKGVDSTLKIQPAELGDSAVYLCASSLVGNTEAFFGQGTRLTVV.

V gene TRBV5-8 combines with J gene TRBJ1-6; 7 bases map to TRBD1. Germline V gene data show CDR1 as SGHTS and CDR2 as YDEGEE. There are 15 residues in the CDR3. With 1 base clipped from V and 7 bases from J, the junction kept 5 bases outside the gene matches. The CDR3 sequence: CASSLRGHRNSPLHF. The CDR3 region has the DNA TGTGCCAGCAGCTTGAGGGGGCATCGGAATTCACCCCTCCACTTT.

A few counts support this clone. The chain joins TRBV7-2 to TRBJ2-7; D unresolved. This CDR3 spans 14 amino acids. V was trimmed by 0 bases and J by 4 bases, leaving 10 bases between them. Germline lookup yields CDR1 SGHTA and CDR2 FQGNSA. CDR3 sequence: CASSLASLGYEQYF. DNA of the CDR3: TGTGCCAGCAGCTTAGCCAGTCTGGGATACGAGCAGTACTTC.

The rearrangement links TRBV5-5 to TRBJ2-7; D is possibly TRBD1 or TRBD2 (5 bases each). The germline gives CDR1 SGHKS, CDR2 YYEKEE (reference sequence). With 5 bases removed from V and 2 bases from J, the gap between germline ends came to 23 bases. This CDR3 comprises 17 residues. In DNA, the CDR3 is TGTGCCAGCAGGGGCTCGGCAGGGACGGGATATACCTACGAGCAGTACTTC. Translating gives CASRGSAGTGYTYEQYF.

This clone was seen only a few times. V gene TRBV5-1 combines with J gene TRBJ1-1; 8 nucleotides line up with TRBD1. CDR1 and CDR2 (germline): SGHRS, YFSETQ. V lost 2 bases to trimming and J lost 0 bases; unmatched junction nucleotides: 6. CDR3 size: 16 residues. Here the CDR3 DNA reads TGCGCCAGCAGCTTACTGCCGGGACAGGTGAACACTGAAGCTTTCTTT. This codes for CASSLLPGQVNTEAFF.

This rearrangement joins TRBV5-1 to TRBJ1-1; D uncertain. V was pared by 0 bases and J by 3 bases, with 18 bases between. Germline values: CDR1 SGHRS, CDR2 YFSETQ. This CDR3 is built from 17 residues. The CDR3 region has the DNA TGCGCCAGCAGCTTGGCCGATTCAGGATCATTGGACACTGAAGCTTTCTTT. Its protein product is CASSLADSGSLDTEAFF.